What follows are 23 T cell receptor beta chains derived from one specimen sequenced in a study of T cell repertoires in cytomegalovirus infection (dated by TCRdb to between 2018 and 2021). Data came from an Illumina HiSeq 1500. The public reads were quality trimmed at Q25 with fastp and then assembled into clones with MiXCR by TCRdb, keeping productive beta chains. Records with the same CDR3 protein are collapsed into one entry carrying the most frequent genes and DNA. In this sample the table shows hundreds of thousands of distinct CDR3 sequences, about 33% of which occur a single time. The ten largest make up roughly 13% of the sample. For these receptors, no antigen is known. The treatment or condition label, read with the paper, signifies: in vitro stimulation with specific CMV peptide epitopes to enrich CMV-specific T cells. The sequencing here drew on cultured CD8+ T cells from PBMCs, taken from culture after CMV antigen stimulation. Every receptor here comes from a human donor in good health (CMV status not recorded). Some clones in this sample may be carry-over from other donors' samples.

This clonotype showed up just a few times. J is TRBJ1-6 and V is TRBV11-1; tentative D call: TRBD1 (5 bases). The CDR3 sequence is 11 residues long. V shed 5 bases and J shed 13 bases, with 9 bases lying between them. Germline V gene sequence: CDR1 SGHAT, CDR2 FQDESV (reference sequence). The CDR3 loop reads CASSDPGPLHF. The DNA for the CDR3 is TGTGCCAGCAGCGACCCAGGGCCCCTCCACTTT.

The genes are TRBV5-6 and TRBJ1-1, with unresolved D. Germline assignment: CDR1 SGHDT and CDR2 YYEEEE. The ends were cut back, 6 bases at V and 0 bases at J, with 9 bases in the middle. The CDR3 covers 13 residues. As DNA, the CDR3 is TGTGCCAGCACCTATAGGGTGAACACTGAAGCTTTCTTT. It is translated as CASTYRVNTEAFF.

This clonotype was found a few times. The V and J genes are TRBV7-9 and TRBJ2-5; D not certain. V lost 7 bases and J 5 bases, leaving 17 bases between the germline ends. CDR1 is SEHNR, CDR2 FQNEAQ, per germline (reference sequence). The CDR3 is made up of 14 amino acids. CDR3: CASTNRSHRETQYF. In DNA, the CDR3 is TGTGCCAGCACCAACCGGTCGCATAGGGAGACCCAGTACTTC.

The chain links TRBV25-1 to TRBJ1-1; the match to TRBD1 covers 7 bases. V shed 6 bases, J shed 3 bases, and the junction held 7 bases outside the gene matches. The CDR3 is made up of 14 amino acids. Per the germline V gene, CDR1 is MGHDK and CDR2 is SYGVNS. The CDR3 coding sequence is TGTGCCAGCAGATGGAGGGGGCAAGACACTGAAGCTTTCTTT. Protein sequence: CASRWRGQDTEAFF.

In its sample, this clonotype was seen a few times. The gene calls are TRBV18 and TRBJ1-1; 8 bases align to TRBD1. The CDR3 loop spans 15 amino acids. V trimming: 3 bases; J trimming: 4 bases; junction bases outside the gene matches: 7. Germline CDR1 is KGHSH and CDR2 is LQKENI. The CDR3 loop is CASSPSDRGPTEAFF. The CDR3 DNA is TGTGCCAGCTCACCCTCAGACAGGGGTCCCACTGAAGCTTTCTTT.

The genes are TRBV5-5 and TRBJ2-1; TRBD1 aligns across 8 bases. CDR1 SGHKS and CDR2 YYEKEE come from the germline V gene (reference sequence). This CDR3 region has 16 residues. V shed 4 bases and J 1 base; nucleotides not matched to a gene: 7. The CDR3 DNA is TGTGCCAGCAGCCTGGGCAGGGGGCAATCCTACAATGAGCAGTTCTTC. Protein: CASSLGRGQSYNEQFF. Complete variable domain (other parts from reference TRBV5-5 and TRBJ2-1): DAGVTQSPTHLIKTRGQQVTLRCSPISGHKSVSWYQQVLGQGPQFIFQYYEKEERGRGNFPDRFSARQFPNYSSELNVNALLLGDSALYLCASSLGRGQSYNEQFFGPGTRLTVL.

This chain links TRBV28 with TRBJ2-1; 7 nucleotides match TRBD1. There are 20 residues in the CDR3. CDR1 and CDR2 (germline): MDHEN, SYDVKM. The V and J ends lost 1 base and 4 bases, in that order; junction bases with no gene match: 19. CDR3 in amino acids: CASSLFRDSDIPTEYNEQFF. The DNA for the CDR3 is TGTGCCAGCAGTTTATTTAGGGACAGTGATATCCCAACCGAATACAATGAGCAGTTCTTC.

V gene TRBV19 combines with J gene TRBJ2-1; weak D call: TRBD1 (6 bases). Trimming took off 7 bases at V and 2 bases at J, with 18 bases between the two ends. CDR1 is LNHDA, CDR2 SQIVND, per germline (reference sequence). The CDR3 runs 16 residues. CDR3 DNA: TGTGCCAGTACCTACCACGGACAGAATCCCTACAATGAGCAGTTCTTC. It specifies CASTYHGQNPYNEQFF.

The chain combines TRBV20-1 with TRBJ2-3; no reliable D call. Germline V gene lookup returns CDR1 DFQATT and CDR2 SNEGSKA (reference sequence). V lost 6 bases and J 2 bases, leaving 15 bases between the germline ends. The CDR3 spans 14 residues. CDR3 sequence: CSAEDPVVTDTQYF. CDR3 sequence (DNA): TGCAGTGCAGAGGACCCGGTTGTCACAGATACGCAGTATTTT.

This clonotype has just a few counts. The chain couples TRBV28 to TRBJ2-2; TRBD2 is a possible D gene (6 bases). V was clipped by 3 bases and J by 6 bases, with 17 bases between them. The germline gives CDR1 MDHEN, CDR2 SYDVKM. This CDR3 contains 16 residues. CDR3: CASSFPPGTLPGELFF. The CDR3 DNA sequence: TGTGCCAGCAGTTTTCCCCCCGGGACTCTTCCCGGGGAGCTGTTTTTT.

The chain joins TRBV19 to TRBJ1-3, with D maybe TRBD1 (6 bases). This CDR3 region has 19 residues. V was shortened by 6 bases and J by 0 bases, with 24 bases between the two germline ends. Germline CDR1 reads LNHDA; CDR2 reads SQIVND (reference sequence). The CDR3 loop reads CASSPPVGTYSFSGNTIYF. CDR3 DNA: TGTGCCAGTAGCCCACCCGTCGGGACATATTCTTTCTCTGGAAACACCATATATTTT.

Regarding this clonotype: This could be a read error, since a much larger clone is one nucleotide away. V usage is TRBV7-8 and J usage is TRBJ2-5, with 8 nucleotides matching TRBD2. After removal of 9 bases from V and 9 bases from J, the junction contained 27 bases not matched to a gene. This CDR3 spans 18 amino acids. Germline V gene data show CDR1 as SGHVS and CDR2 as FQNEAQ. The CDR3 here is CARSPIGVLAGRRRAQYF. The CDR3 DNA reads TGTGCCAGAAGCCCAATCGGGGTTCTAGCGGGCCGCCGAAGAGCCCAGTACTTC.

Notes on this clonotype: Just one base apart from a much larger clone, this may be a read error. This sequence joins TRBV7-2 and TRBJ2-1; D is perhaps TRBD1 or TRBD2 (5 bases each). The germline V gene has CDR1 SGHTA and CDR2 FQGNSA. The CDR3 covers 15 residues. In nucleotides, the CDR3 is TGTGCCAGCAGCCTACTCGAGGGCTGGGGCAATGTGCAGTTCTTC. Amino acid sequence: CASSLLEGWGNVQFF.

This clonotype was counted at least ten times. The chain combines TRBV7-8 with TRBJ1-2; 8 bases are shared with TRBD1. V gave up 3 bases and J gave up 4 bases; unmatched junction bases: 7. The CDR3 totals 15 residues. Germline values: CDR1 SGHVS, CDR2 FQNEAQ. CDR3 amino acids: CASSLTGASLYGYTF. The CDR3 coding sequence is TGTGCCAGCAGCTTGACAGGGGCTTCCCTCTATGGCTACACCTTC.

The rearrangement uses TRBV5-1 and TRBJ2-1, with 9 bases fitting TRBD2. CDR1 is SGHRS, CDR2 YFSETQ, per germline. The CDR3 runs to 16 residues. V shed 3 bases, J shed 2 bases, and the junction held 6 bases outside the gene matches. DNA of the CDR3: TGCGCCAGCAGCTCCTTAGCTAGCGGGGCCTACAATGAGCAGTTCTTC. Translated: CASSSLASGAYNEQFF.

V gene TRBV7-9 combines with J gene TRBJ1-3; maybe TRBD1 (6 bases). This CDR3 is built from 14 residues. Trimming removed 8 bases from V and 4 bases from J, with 15 bases in between. From germline, CDR1 is SEHNR and CDR2 FQNEAQ (reference sequence). CDR3 amino acids: CASQPEGTGNTIYF. CDR3 nucleotides: TGTGCCAGCCAACCGGAAGGGACAGGAAACACCATATATTTT.

This clonotype was detected many times. The chain has TRBV7-3 and TRBJ2-1; maybe TRBD1 (6 bases). The CDR3 extends over 15 amino acids. V shed 5 bases and J shed 10 bases, with 21 bases lying between them. CDR1 and CDR2 from the germline V gene are SGHTA and FQGTGA. Here the CDR3 DNA reads TGTGCCAGCAGCCGGTTAGGGACACCCCGAGAGGAGCAGTTCTTC. Its translation is CASSRLGTPREEQFF. Full variable domain (missing parts from reference TRBV7-3 and TRBJ2-1): GAGVSQTPSNKVTEKGKYVELRCDPISGHTALYWYRQSLGQGPEFLIYFQGTGAADDSGLPNDRFFAVRPEGSVSTLKIQRTERGDSAVYLCASSRLGTPREEQFFGPGTRLTVL.

The genes are TRBV9 and TRBJ2-2; 10 bases match TRBD2. The CDR3 contains 18 residues. The germline gives CDR1 SGDLS, CDR2 YYNGEE. V shed 1 base, J shed 0 bases, and the junction held 6 bases outside the gene matches. CDR3 nucleotide sequence: TGTGCCAGCAGCGTATTTCCTAGCGGGGGCCCGAACACCGGGGAGCTGTTTTTT. This encodes CASSVFPSGGPNTGELFF.

This rearrangement joins TRBV6-6 to TRBJ2-7; TRBD1 might be the D (6 bases). Germline assignment: CDR1 MNHNY and CDR2 SVGAGI (reference sequence). The CDR3 runs to 16 residues. The V end lost 4 bases, the J end lost 2 bases, and 18 bases lay between the germline ends. The CDR3 DNA follows: TGTGCCAGCAGTTCCTGGACAGCGCGAGGCACCTACGAGCAGTACTTC. It translates to CASSSWTARGTYEQYF.

This sequence joins TRBV27 and TRBJ1-6; D uncertain. Germline V gives CDR1 MNHEY, CDR2 SMNVEV (reference sequence). With 6 bases removed from V and 3 bases from J, the gap between germline ends came to 9 bases. This CDR3 has 14 residues. CDR3 coding DNA: TGTGCCAGCAGCAAACAGATCTATAATTCACCCCTCCACTTT. As protein: CASSKQIYNSPLHF.

This clonotype was recorded a few times. The chain is built from TRBV28 and TRBJ1-2; 8 nucleotides match TRBD1. V shed 4 bases and J 5 bases; nucleotides not matched to a gene: 9. Germline CDR1 reads MDHEN; CDR2 reads SYDVKM. The CDR3 is made up of 15 amino acids. The DNA for the CDR3 is TGTGCCAGCAGTTCGACAGGGGCAGAGTTATATGGCTACACCTTC. Residues: CASSSTGAELYGYTF.

This clonotype has ten or more counts. CDR3 in amino acids: CASSFGTENTFYQETQYF. As DNA, the CDR3 is TGTGCCAGCAGCTTTGGGACAGAAAACACATTTTACCAAGAGACCCAGTACTTC. The chain carries TRBV7-9 and TRBJ2-5, with 7 nucleotides matching TRBD1. The CDR3 length is 18 residues. V lost 3 bases and J lost 0; bases outside the gene matches: 13. Germline lookup yields CDR1 SEHNR and CDR2 FQNEAQ (reference sequence). Filled out from reference TRBV7-9 and TRBJ2-5, the complete variable domain reads DTGVSQNPRHKITKRGQNVTFRCDPISEHNRLYWYRQTLGQGPEFLTYFQNEAQLEKSRLLSDRFSAERPKGSFSTLEIQRTEQGDSAMYLCASSFGTENTFYQETQYFGPGTRLLVL.

This chain connects TRBV24-1 to TRBJ1-2; D gene uncertain. V lost 7 bases, J lost 0 bases, and 5 bases lay in between. CDR3 length: 12 amino acids. From germline, CDR1 is KGHDR and CDR2 SFDVKD. The CDR3 nucleotides read TGTGCCACCAGCCAGTCTAACTATGGCTACACCTTC. Its translation is CATSQSNYGYTF.